One sample yielded the 6 T cell receptor beta chains listed below, sequenced in a study of blood T cell repertoires in COVID-19. Data came from immunoSEQ multiplex PCR; TCRdb stores just in-frame clones and leaves some out. This repertoire shows 60,000 to 80,000 clones, approximately 90% found once; its top ten account for around 0.6%. Sequencing was carried out using peripheral blood. These receptors came from a man in his 60s with acute or convalescent COVID-19.

The chain joins TRBV19 to TRBJ1-1; 7 nucleotides align to TRBD1. Germline lookup yields CDR1 LNHDA and CDR2 SQIVND (reference sequence). The CDR3 is 15 amino acids. V shed 10 bases, J shed 0 bases, and the junction held 11 bases outside the gene matches. The CDR3 DNA reads as TGTGCCAATAATAATCCAGGGGGTATGAACACTGAAGCTTTCTTT. Translating it yields CANNNPGGMNTEAFF. The variable domain in full, completed from reference TRBV19 and TRBJ1-1, reads DGGITQSPKYLFRKEGQNVTLSCEQNLNHDAMYWYRQDPGQGLRLIYYSQIVNDFQKGDIAEGYSVSREKKESFPLTVTSAQKNPTAFYLCANNNPGGMNTEAFFGQGTRLTVV.

V and J are TRBV12-5 and TRBJ1-5; possibly TRBD1 for D (5 bases). Germline-derived CDR1 and CDR2 are LGHNT and FRNRAP. CDR3 length: 13 amino acids. V shed 2 bases and J shed 6 bases, with 8 bases lying between them. The CDR3 DNA reads TGTGCTAGTGGTTTGCAGGGCGGTCAGCCCCAGCATTTT. Translated: CASGLQGGQPQHF.

This clone was observed a single time. The chain couples TRBV6-2 or TRBV6-3 to TRBJ2-7, with a possible D match to TRBD2 (6 bases). This CDR3 is built from 15 residues. Germline loops: CDR1 MNHEY, CDR2 SVGEGT. Trimming took 4 bases from V and 0 from J, leaving 13 bases between them. CDR3 sequence reads: CASSSAGPSSYEQYF. The CDR3 coding sequence is TGTGCCAGCAGTTCCGCGGGACCAAGCTCCTACGAGCAGTACTTC.

This clone was seen just once. This rearrangement joins TRBV11-1 to TRBJ2-5; unclear D gene. Germline loops: CDR1 SGHAT, CDR2 FQDESV (reference sequence). V was pared by 1 base and J by 5 bases, with 14 bases between. The CDR3 totals 15 residues. Here the CDR3 reads CASSLGGVDVETQYF. The CDR3 bases are TGTGCCAGCAGCTTAGGAGGAGTCGACGTGGAGACCCAGTACTTC.

CDR3 sequence (DNA): TGTGCCAGCAGCCCCCTACTCGGGACAGCCCAAGAGACCCAGTACTTC. Translation gives CASSPLLGTAQETQYF. The chain joins TRBV5-6 to TRBJ2-5; 7 nucleotides match TRBD1. The CDR3 loop spans 16 amino acids. J gave up 1 base and V 4 bases, and 10 bases lay outside the gene matches. The germline V gene encodes CDR1 SGHDT and CDR2 YYEEEE.

Points on this clone: Other nucleotide sequences from this sample produce the same CDR3. The V gene is TRBV10-2, the J gene TRBJ2-7, with D tentatively TRBD1 (5 bases). The V end lost 3 bases, the J end lost 0 bases, and 9 bases lay between the germline ends. Germline assignment: CDR1 WSHSY and CDR2 SAAADI. The CDR3 has 14 amino acids. CDR3 in amino acids: CASSDQGHSYEQYF. The CDR3 DNA follows: TGCGCCAGCAGTGACCAGGGTCACTCCTACGAGCAGTACTTC.